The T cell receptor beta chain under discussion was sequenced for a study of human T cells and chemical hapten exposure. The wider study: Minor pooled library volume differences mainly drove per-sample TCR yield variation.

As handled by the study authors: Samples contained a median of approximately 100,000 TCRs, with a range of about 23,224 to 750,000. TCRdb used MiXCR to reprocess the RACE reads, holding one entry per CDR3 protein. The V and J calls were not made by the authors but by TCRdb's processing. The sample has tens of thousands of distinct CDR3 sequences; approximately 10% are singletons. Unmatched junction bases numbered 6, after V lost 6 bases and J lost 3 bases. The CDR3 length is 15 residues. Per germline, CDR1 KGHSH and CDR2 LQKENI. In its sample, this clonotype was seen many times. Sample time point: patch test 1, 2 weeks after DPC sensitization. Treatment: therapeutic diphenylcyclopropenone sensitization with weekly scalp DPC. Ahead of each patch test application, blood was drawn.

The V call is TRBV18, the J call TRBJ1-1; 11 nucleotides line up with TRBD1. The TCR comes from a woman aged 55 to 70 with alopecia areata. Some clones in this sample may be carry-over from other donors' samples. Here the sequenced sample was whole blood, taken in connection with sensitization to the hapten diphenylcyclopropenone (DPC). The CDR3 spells CASSVAGQGDTEAFF. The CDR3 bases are TGTGCCAGCTCCGTTGCGGGACAGGGGGACACTGAAGCTTTCTTT. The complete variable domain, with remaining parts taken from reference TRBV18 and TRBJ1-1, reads NAGVMQNPRHLVRRRGQEARLRCSPMKGHSHVYWYRQLPEEGLKFMVYLQKENIIDESGMPKERFSAEFPKEGPSILRIQQVVRGDSAAYFCASSVAGQGDTEAFFGQGTRLTVV.